Below are 9 T cell receptor beta chains sequenced from a single sample in a study of OX40 agonist ivuxolimab in advanced cancers. The assay was immunoSEQ multiplex PCR, and TCRdb's table has in-frame clones only and misses some. The data contain some 77,000 clones, about 93% of them singletons. The material sequenced was CD4+ or CD8+ T cells sorted from blood, taken in a trial of the OX40 agonist ivuxolimab. The receptor source for this set is an adult with an advanced solid tumor such as melanoma, head and neck, liver or kidney cancer.

The genes are TRBV19 and TRBJ2-1, with TRBD2 matching over 11 bases. Trimming at V came to 6 bases and at J to 7 bases, leaving 8 bases not matched to a gene. The CDR3 is 15 residues long. Germline CDR1 is LNHDA and CDR2 is SQIVND (reference sequence). In nucleotides, the CDR3 is TGTGCCAGTAGATTAGCGGGAGGGCCGGGGAATGAGCAGTTCTTC. It specifies CASRLAGGPGNEQFF.

The chain has TRBV27 and TRBJ1-1, with unresolved D. This CDR3 has 17 residues. V was trimmed by 1 base and J by 1 base, leaving 16 bases between them. Germline values: CDR1 MNHEY, CDR2 SMNVEV (reference sequence). The CDR3 DNA reads as TGTGCCAGCAGTTTATTGGCAGGCCCCAGAGGGAACACTGAAGCTTTCTTT. As protein: CASSLLAGPRGNTEAFF.

The chain has TRBV7-6 and TRBJ1-4; D is uncertain. The V gene lost 5 bases and the J gene lost 4 bases, with 23 bases spanning the gap. Germline loops: CDR1 SGHVS, CDR2 FNYEAQ. This CDR3 is 18 amino acids long. The CDR3 nucleotides are TGTGCCAGCAGCCCCCTGGAGGGCGGCGTTGTCTTTAATGAAAAACTGTTTTTT. It is translated as CASSPLEGGVVFNEKLFF.

This rearrangement joins TRBV5-1 to TRBJ2-3; 9 bases are shared with TRBD2. The ends lost 4 bases at V and 5 bases at J; junction bases unmatched: 8. This CDR3 contains 15 residues. Germline CDR1 SGHRS, CDR2 YFSETQ. CDR3 protein: CASSPVASGKDTQYF. The DNA for the CDR3 is TGCGCCAGCAGCCCCGTGGCTAGCGGGAAAGATACGCAGTATTTT.

The rearrangement uses TRBV9 and TRBJ2-3; D is unresolved. Trimming took off 0 bases at V and 0 bases at J, with 5 bases between the two ends. The CDR3 has 14 residues. Looked up from germline, CDR1 is SGDLS and CDR2 is YYNGEE. CDR3 amino acids: CASSVALSTDTQYF. As DNA, the CDR3 is TGTGCCAGCAGCGTAGCTCTAAGCACAGATACGCAGTATTTT.

J is TRBJ2-3 and V is TRBV4-1, with TRBD2 identical over 12 bases. CDR3 length: 21 residues. Trimming at V came to 5 bases and at J to 0 bases, leaving 18 bases not matched to a gene. Germline loops: CDR1 MGHRA, CDR2 YSYEKL. Written as DNA, the CDR3 is TGCGCCAGCAGCACCAGCCCCTTACTAGCGGGAGGACGCTCTAGCACAGATACGCAGTATTTT. It specifies CASSTSPLLAGGRSSTDTQYF.

V and J are TRBV14 and TRBJ2-1, with D hard to call. V was cut by 0 bases and J by 6 bases, with 6 bases left in between. Germline assignment: CDR1 SGHDN and CDR2 FVKESK. There are 13 residues in the CDR3. The CDR3 region is CASSQEPRNEQFF. CDR3 DNA sequence: TGTGCCAGCAGCCAAGAGCCGCGCAATGAGCAGTTCTTC.

This sequence joins TRBV5-4 and TRBJ2-5; perhaps TRBD1 as D (6 bases). CDR3 size: 15 residues. Trimming pared 1 base from V and 5 bases from J, leaving 15 bases between. CDR1 and CDR2 from the germline V gene are SGHNT and YYREEE (reference sequence). The DNA for the CDR3 is TGTGCCAGCAGCTTGCAAGGTTCAGGGGTGGAGACCCAGTACTTC. Amino acid sequence: CASSLQGSGVETQYF.

The chain recombines TRBV28 with TRBJ2-5; the D gene is possibly TRBD2 (7 bases). The CDR3 covers 13 residues. The V end was cut by 7 bases, the J end by 5 bases, with 14 bases between. Looked up from germline, CDR1 is MDHEN and CDR2 is SYDVKM. CDR3 DNA: TGTGCCAGCATGGGCGGGGGCTCGGAGACCCAGTACTTC. Amino acid sequence: CASMGGGSETQYF.